This entry is about one T cell receptor (beta chain). The sample is drawn from a study of Tregs in tolerant kidney transplant recipients. The germline CDR1 and CDR2 sequences are MNHEY and SMNVEV (reference sequence). The CDR3 consists of 13 residues. The J segment lost 2 bases and the V segment lost 6 bases, leaving 4 bases of the junction unmatched. Method: immunoSEQ multiplex PCR; TCRdb's copy keeps in-frame clones and lacks some. The sample has about 15,000 clones, about 82% seen once. This clonotype was sampled from a human donor who received a combined kidney and bone marrow transplant. Sequenced here: Tregs from blood, sampled before the transplant. This chain connects TRBV27 to TRBJ2-7; TRBD1 matches at 7 bases. CDR3 residues: CASRPRGPYEQYF. DNA for the CDR3: TGTGCCAGCAGACCAAGGGGGCCCTACGAGCAGTACTTC.